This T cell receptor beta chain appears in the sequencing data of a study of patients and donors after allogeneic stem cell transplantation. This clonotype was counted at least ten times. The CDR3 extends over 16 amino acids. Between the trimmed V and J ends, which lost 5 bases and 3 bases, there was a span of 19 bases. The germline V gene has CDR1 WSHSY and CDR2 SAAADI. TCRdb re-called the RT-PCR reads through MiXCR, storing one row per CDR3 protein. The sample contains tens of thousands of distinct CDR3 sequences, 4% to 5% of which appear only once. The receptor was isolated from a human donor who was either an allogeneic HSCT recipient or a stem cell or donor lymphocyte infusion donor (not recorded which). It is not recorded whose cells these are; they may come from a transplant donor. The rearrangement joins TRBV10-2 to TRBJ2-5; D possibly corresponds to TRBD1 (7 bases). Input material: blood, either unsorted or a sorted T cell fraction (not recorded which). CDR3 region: CASSPLATGRKETQYF. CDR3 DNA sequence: TGCGCCAGCAGTCCACTCGCGACAGGGAGGAAAGAGACCCAGTACTTC.